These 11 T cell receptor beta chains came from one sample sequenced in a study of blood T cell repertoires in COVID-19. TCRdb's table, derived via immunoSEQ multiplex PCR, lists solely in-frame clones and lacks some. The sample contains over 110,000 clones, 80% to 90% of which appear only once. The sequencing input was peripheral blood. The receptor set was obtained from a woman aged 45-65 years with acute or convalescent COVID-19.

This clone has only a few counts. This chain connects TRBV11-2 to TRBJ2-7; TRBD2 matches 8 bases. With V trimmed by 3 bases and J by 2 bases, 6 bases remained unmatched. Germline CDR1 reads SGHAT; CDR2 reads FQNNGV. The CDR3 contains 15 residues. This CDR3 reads CASSLRAGVAYEQYF. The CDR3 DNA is TGTGCCAGCAGCTTGAGAGCGGGAGTTGCCTACGAGCAGTACTTC. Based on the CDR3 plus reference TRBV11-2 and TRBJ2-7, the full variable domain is EAGVAQSPRYKIIEKRQSVAFWCNPISGHATLYWYQQILGQGPKLLIQFQNNGVVDDSQLPKDRFSAERLKGVDSTLKIQPAKLEDSAVYLCASSLRAGVAYEQYFGPGTRLTVT.

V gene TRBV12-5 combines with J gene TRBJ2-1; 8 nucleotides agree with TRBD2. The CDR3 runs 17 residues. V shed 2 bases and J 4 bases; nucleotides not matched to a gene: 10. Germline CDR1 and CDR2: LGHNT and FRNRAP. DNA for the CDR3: TGTGCTAGTGGTTTGCTCCATGGTCGGGGGGGATACAATGAGCAGTTCTTC. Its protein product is CASGLLHGRGGYNEQFF.

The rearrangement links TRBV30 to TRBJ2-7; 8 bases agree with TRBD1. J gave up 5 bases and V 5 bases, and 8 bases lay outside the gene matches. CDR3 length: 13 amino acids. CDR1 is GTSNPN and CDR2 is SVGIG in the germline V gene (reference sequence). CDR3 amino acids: CAWERAGGNEQYF. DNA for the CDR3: TGTGCCTGGGAGCGCGCAGGGGGCAACGAGCAGTACTTC.

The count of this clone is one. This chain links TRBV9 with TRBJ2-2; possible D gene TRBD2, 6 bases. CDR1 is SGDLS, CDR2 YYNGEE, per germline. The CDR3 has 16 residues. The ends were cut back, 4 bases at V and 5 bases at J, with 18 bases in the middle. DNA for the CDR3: TGTGCCAGCAGCCCACTCCTAGCGAGAGGGACCGGGGAGCTGTTTTTT. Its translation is CASSPLLARGTGELFF. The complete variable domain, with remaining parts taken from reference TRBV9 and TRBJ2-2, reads DSGVTQTPKHLITATGQRVTLRCSPRSGDLSVYWYQQSLDQGLQFLIQYYNGEERAKGNILERFSAQQFPDLHSELNLSSLELGDSALYFCASSPLLARGTGELFFGEGSRLTVL.

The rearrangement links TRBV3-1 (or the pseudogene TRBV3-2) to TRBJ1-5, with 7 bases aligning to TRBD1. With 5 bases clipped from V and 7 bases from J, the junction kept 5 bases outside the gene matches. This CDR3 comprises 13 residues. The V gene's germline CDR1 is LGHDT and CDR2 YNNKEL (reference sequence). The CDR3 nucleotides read TGTGCCAGCAGCGAGACAGGGAGGCAGCCCCAGCATTTT. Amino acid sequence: CASSETGRQPQHF.

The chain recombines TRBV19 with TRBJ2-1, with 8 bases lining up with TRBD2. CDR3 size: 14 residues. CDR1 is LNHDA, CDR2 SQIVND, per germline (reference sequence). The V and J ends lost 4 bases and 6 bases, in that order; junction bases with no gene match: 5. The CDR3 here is CASSRGLDFNEQFF. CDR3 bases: TGTGCCAGTAGTAGGGGACTAGATTTCAATGAGCAGTTCTTC. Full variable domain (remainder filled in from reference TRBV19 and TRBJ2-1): DGGITQSPKYLFRKEGQNVTLSCEQNLNHDAMYWYRQDPGQGLRLIYYSQIVNDFQKGDIAEGYSVSREKKESFPLTVTSAQKNPTAFYLCASSRGLDFNEQFFGPGTRLTVL.

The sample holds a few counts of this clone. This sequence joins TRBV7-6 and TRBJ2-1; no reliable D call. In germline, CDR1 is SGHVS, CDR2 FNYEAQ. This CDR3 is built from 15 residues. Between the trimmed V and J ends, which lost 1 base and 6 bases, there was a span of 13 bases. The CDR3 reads CASSLDDSRGNEQFF. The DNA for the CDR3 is TGTGCCAGCAGCTTAGACGACTCCCGAGGCAATGAGCAGTTCTTC.

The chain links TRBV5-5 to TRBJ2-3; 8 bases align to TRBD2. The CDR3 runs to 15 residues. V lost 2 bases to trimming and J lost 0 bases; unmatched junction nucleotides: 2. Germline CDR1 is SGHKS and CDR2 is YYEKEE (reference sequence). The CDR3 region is CASSFSGASTDTQYF. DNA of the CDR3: TGTGCCAGCAGCTTTAGCGGGGCTAGCACAGATACGCAGTATTTT. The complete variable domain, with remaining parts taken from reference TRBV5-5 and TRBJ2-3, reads DAGVTQSPTHLIKTRGQQVTLRCSPISGHKSVSWYQQVLGQGPQFIFQYYEKEERGRGNFPDRFSARQFPNYSSELNVNALLLGDSALYLCASSFSGASTDTQYFGPGTRLTVL.

The CDR3 nucleotides are TGCGCCAGCAGCTCGGAAGGACACCCCTTTTACAATGAGCAGTTCTTC. It encodes CASSSEGHPFYNEQFF. The genes are TRBV5-1 and TRBJ2-1, with D perhaps matching TRBD1 (5 bases). The V end was cut by 3 bases, the J end by 4 bases, with 17 bases between. Germline V lookup: CDR1 SGHRS, CDR2 YFSETQ. CDR3 length: 16 amino acids.

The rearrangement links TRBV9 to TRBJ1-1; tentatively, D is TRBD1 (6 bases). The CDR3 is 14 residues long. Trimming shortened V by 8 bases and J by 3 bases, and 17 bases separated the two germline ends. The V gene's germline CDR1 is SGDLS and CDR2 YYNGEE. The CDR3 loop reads CASAKGVEDTEAFF. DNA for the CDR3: TGTGCCAGTGCCAAGGGGGTGGAGGACACTGAAGCTTTCTTT. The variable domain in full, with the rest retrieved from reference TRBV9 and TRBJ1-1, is DSGVTQTPKHLITATGQRVTLRCSPRSGDLSVYWYQQSLDQGLQFLIQYYNGEERAKGNILERFSAQQFPDLHSELNLSSLELGDSALYFCASAKGVEDTEAFFGQGTRLTVV.

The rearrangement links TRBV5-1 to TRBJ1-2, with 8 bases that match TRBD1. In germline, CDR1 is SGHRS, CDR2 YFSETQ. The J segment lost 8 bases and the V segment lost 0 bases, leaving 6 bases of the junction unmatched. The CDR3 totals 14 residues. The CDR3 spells CASSLASGGSGYTF. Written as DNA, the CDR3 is TGCGCCAGCAGCTTGGCGTCAGGGGGCAGCGGCTACACCTTC.